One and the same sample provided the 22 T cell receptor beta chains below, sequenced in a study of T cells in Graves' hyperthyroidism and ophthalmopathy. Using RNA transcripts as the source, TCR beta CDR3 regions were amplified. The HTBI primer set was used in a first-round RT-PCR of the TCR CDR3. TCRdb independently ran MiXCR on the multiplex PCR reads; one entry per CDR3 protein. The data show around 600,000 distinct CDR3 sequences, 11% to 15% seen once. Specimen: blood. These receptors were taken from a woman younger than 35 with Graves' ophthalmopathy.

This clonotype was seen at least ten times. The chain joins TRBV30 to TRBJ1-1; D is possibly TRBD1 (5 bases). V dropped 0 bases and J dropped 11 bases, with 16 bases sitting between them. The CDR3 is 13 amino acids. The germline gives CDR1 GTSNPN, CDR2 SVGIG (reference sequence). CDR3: CAWSVLEGIGAFF. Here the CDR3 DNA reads TGTGCCTGGAGTGTACTCGAGGGGATAGGGGCTTTCTTT.

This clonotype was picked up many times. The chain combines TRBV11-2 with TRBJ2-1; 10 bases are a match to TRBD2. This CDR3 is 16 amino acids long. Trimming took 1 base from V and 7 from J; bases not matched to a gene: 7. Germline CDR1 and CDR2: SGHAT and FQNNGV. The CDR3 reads CASSLVILAGVNEQFF. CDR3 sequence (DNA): TGTGCCAGCAGCTTAGTAATCCTAGCGGGAGTTAATGAGCAGTTCTTC. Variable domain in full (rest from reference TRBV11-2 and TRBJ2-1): EAGVAQSPRYKIIEKRQSVAFWCNPISGHATLYWYQQILGQGPKLLIQFQNNGVVDDSQLPKDRFSAERLKGVDSTLKIQPAKLEDSAVYLCASSLVILAGVNEQFFGPGTRLTVL.

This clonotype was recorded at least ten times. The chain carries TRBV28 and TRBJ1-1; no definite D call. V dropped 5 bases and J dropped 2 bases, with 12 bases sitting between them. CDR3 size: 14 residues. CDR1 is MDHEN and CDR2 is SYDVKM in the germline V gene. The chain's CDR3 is CASSALGFNTEAFF. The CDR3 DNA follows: TGTGCCAGCAGTGCCCTAGGGTTCAACACTGAAGCTTTCTTT.

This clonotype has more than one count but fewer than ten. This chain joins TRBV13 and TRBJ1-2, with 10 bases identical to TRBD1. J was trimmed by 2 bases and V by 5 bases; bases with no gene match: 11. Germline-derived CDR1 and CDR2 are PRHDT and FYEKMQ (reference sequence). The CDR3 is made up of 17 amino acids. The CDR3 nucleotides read TGTGCCAGCAGCCCCACGGACAGGGGGGTATACAACTATGGCTACACCTTC. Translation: CASSPTDRGVYNYGYTF.

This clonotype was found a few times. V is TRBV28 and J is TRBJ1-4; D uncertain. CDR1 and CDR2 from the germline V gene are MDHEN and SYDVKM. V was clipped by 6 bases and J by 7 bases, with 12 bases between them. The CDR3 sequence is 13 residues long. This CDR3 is CASRGREGEKLFF. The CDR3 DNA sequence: TGTGCCAGCAGGGGTAGGGAAGGTGAAAAACTGTTTTTT.

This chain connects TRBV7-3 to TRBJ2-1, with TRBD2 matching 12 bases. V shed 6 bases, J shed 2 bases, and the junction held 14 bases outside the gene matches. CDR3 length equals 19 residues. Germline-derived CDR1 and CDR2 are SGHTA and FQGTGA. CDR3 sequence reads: CASRPRLAGASSPYNEQFF. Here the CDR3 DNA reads TGTGCCAGCAGACCGCGACTAGCGGGAGCCTCAAGCCCCTACAATGAGCAGTTCTTC.

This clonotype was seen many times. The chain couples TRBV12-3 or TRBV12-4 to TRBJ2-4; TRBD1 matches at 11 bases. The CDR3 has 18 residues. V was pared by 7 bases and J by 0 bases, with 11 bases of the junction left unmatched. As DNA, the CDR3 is TGTGCCAGCACTAGGACAGGGGGCGAAGATTTAGCCAAAAACATTCAGTACTTC. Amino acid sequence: CASTRTGGEDLAKNIQYF.

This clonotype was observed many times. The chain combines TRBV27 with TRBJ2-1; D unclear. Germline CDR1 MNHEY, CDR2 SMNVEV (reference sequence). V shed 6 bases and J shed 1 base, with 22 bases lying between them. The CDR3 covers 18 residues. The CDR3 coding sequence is TGTGCCAGCAGCCCGTCCGGCGTTTCCCCTCCTTCCTACAATGAGCAGTTCTTC. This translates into CASSPSGVSPPSYNEQFF.

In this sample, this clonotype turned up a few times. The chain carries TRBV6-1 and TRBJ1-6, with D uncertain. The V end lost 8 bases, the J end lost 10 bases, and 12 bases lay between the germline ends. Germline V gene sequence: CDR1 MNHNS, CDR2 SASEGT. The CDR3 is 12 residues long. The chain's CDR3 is CASFDLRSPLHF. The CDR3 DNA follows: TGTGCCAGCTTCGATCTCCGGTCACCCCTCCACTTT.

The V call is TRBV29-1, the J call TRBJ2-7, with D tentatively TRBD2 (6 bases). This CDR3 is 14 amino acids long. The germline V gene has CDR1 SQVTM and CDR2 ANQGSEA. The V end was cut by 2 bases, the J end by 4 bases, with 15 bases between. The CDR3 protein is CSVETRETGYEQYF. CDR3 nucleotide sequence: TGCAGCGTTGAAACTCGGGAGACGGGTTACGAGCAGTACTTC.

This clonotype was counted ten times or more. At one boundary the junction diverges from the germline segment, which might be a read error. The CDR3 DNA follows: TGCAGTGCAAGAGACCAGCACAATGAGCAGTTCTTC. Its translation: CSARDQHNEQFF. V and J are TRBV20-1 and TRBJ2-1; D gene unclear. The CDR3 consists of 12 residues. Per germline, CDR1 DFQATT and CDR2 SNEGSKA (reference sequence).

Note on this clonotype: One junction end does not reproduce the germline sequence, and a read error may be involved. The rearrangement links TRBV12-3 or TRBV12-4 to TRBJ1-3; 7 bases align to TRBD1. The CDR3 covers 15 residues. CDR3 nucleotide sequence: TGTGCCATCAGTCCCCGGGACAGCACTGGAAACACCATATATTTT. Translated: CAISPRDSTGNTIYF.

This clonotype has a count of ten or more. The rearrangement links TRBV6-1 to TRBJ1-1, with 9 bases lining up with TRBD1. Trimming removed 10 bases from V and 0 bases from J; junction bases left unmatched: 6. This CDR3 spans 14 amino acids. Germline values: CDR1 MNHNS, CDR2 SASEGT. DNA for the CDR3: TGTGCCACCTCGGGGACAGGGATGAACACTGAAGCTTTCTTT. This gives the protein CATSGTGMNTEAFF.

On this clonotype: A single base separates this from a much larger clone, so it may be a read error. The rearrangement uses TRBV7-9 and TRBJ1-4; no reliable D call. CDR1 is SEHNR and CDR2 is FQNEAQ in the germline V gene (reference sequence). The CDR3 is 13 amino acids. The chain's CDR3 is CATSWGTNEKLFF. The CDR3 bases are TGTGCCACCAGCTGGGGAACTAATGAAAAACTGTTTTTT.

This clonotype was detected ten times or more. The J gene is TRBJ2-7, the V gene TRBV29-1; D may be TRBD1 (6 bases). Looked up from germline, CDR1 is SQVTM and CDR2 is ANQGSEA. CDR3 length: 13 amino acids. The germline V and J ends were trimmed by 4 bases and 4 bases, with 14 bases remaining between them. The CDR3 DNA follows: TGCAGCGTTGGTCGGGACACTGTGTACGAGCAGTACTTC. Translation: CSVGRDTVYEQYF.

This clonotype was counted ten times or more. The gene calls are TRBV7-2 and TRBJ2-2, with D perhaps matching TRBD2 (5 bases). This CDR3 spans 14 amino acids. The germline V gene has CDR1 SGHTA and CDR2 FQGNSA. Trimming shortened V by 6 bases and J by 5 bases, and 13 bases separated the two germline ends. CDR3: CASSPDYQTGELFF. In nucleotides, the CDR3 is TGTGCCAGCAGTCCCGACTACCAAACCGGGGAGCTGTTTTTT.

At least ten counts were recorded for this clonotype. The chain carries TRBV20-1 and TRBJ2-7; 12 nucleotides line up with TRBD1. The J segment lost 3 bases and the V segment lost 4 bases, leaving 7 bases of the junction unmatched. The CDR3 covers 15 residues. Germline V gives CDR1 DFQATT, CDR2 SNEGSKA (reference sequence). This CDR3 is CSATSGQGAFYEQYF. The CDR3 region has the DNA TGCAGTGCTACCTCGGGACAGGGGGCTTTCTACGAGCAGTACTTC.

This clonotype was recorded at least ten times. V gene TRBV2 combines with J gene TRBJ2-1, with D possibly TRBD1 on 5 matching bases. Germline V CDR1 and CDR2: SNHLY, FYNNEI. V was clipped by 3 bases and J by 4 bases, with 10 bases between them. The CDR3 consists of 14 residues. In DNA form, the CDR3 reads TGTGCCAGCAGTGAGAGGACACAGTACAATGAGCAGTTCTTC. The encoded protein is CASSERTQYNEQFF.

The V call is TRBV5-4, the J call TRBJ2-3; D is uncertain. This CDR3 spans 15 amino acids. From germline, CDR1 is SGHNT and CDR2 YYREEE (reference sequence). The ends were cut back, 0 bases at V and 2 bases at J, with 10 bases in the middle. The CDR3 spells CASSLGPLPTDTQYF. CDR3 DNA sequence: TGTGCCAGCAGCTTGGGACCCCTCCCCACAGATACGCAGTATTTT.

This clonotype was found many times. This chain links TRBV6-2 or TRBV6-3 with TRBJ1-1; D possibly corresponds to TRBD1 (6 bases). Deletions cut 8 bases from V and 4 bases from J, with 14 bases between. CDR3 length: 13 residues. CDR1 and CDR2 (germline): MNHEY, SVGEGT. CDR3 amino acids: CASAGEGPTEAFF. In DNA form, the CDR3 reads TGTGCCAGCGCAGGGGAGGGGCCCACTGAAGCTTTCTTT.

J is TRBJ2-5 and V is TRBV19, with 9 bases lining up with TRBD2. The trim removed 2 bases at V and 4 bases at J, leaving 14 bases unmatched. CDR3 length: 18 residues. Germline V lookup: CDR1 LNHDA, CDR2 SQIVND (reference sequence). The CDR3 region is CASSIRDYGSGRRETQYF. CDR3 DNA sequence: TGTGCCAGTAGTATACGGGACTATGGAAGCGGGAGGCGAGAGACCCAGTACTTC.

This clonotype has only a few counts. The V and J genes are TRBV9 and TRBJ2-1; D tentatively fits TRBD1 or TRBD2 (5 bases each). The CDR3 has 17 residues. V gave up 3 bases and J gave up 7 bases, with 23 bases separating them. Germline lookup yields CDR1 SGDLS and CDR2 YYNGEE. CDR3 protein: CASSAKWDLQRRNEQFF. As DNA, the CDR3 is TGTGCCAGCAGCGCCAAATGGGACCTCCAGAGGCGTAATGAGCAGTTCTTC.